What follows describes a single TCR beta chain. The entry originates in a study of OX40 agonist ivuxolimab in advanced cancers. CDR3 length equals 13 residues. Trimming removed 0 bases from V and 7 bases from J, with 7 bases in between. Germline-derived CDR1 and CDR2 are MNHEY and SVGAGI. Clones were read by immunoSEQ multiplex PCR, and TCRdb kept only the in-frame ones, dropping some. Among 77,000 or so clones listed, around 92% were seen once. V gene TRBV6-5 combines with J gene TRBJ1-5; D gene uncertain. The sample in question was CD4+ or CD8+ T cells sorted from blood, obtained in a trial of the OX40 agonist ivuxolimab. This TCR derives from an adult with an advanced solid tumor such as melanoma, head and neck, liver or kidney cancer. This chain's CDR3 is CASSYSAEQPQHF. CDR3 DNA sequence: TGTGCCAGCAGTTACTCTGCGGAGCAGCCCCAGCATTTT.